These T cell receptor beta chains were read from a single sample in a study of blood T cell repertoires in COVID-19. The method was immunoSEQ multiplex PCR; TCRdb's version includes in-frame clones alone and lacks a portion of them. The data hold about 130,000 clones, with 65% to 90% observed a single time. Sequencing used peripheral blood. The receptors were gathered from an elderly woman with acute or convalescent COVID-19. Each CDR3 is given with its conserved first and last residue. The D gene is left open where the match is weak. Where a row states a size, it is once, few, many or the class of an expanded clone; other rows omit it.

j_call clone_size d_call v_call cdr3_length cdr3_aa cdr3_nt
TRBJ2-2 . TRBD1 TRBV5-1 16 CASSLGVGGAAGELFF TGCGCCAGCAGCTTGGGAGTAGGGGGCGCGGCCGGGGAGCTGTTTTTT
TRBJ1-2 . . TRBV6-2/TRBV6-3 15 CASSADSRQNYGYTF TGTGCCAGCAGTGCTGACAGCCGTCAGAACTATGGCTACACCTTC
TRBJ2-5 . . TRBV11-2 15 CASNSQGPTQETQYF TGTGCCAGCAACTCGCAGGGGCCAACCCAAGAGACCCAGTACTTC
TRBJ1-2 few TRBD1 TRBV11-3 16 CASSLDPPGGYYGYTF TGTGCCAGCAGCTTAGATCCCCCAGGGGGCTACTATGGCTACACCTTC
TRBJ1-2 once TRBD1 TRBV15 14 CATSKRQGNYGYTF TGTGCCACCAGCAAGAGACAGGGAAACTATGGCTACACCTTC
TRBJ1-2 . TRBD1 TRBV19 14 CASTGGDRRYGYTF TGTGCCAGTACCGGGGGGGACAGACGCTATGGCTACACCTTC
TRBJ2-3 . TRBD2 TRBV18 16 CASSPPGGGITDTQYF TGTGCCAGCTCACCACCTGGCGGGGGTATCACAGATACGCAGTATTTT
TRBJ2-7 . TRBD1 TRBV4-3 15 CASSQDSGTAYEQYF TGCGCCAGCAGCCAAGATTCTGGGACAGCCTACGAGCAGTACTTC
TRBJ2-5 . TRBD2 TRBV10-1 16 CASSFLAGGTKETQYF TGCGCCAGCAGTTTCCTAGCGGGGGGTACGAAAGAGACCCAGTACTTC
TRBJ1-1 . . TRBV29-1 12 CSATVLNTEAFF TGCAGCGCAACAGTTTTGAACACTGAAGCTTTCTTT
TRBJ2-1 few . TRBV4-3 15 CASSQLWGPYNEQFF TGCGCCAGCAGCCAATTGTGGGGGCCATACAATGAGCAGTTCTTC